These 22 T cell receptor beta chains came from one sample sequenced in a study of OX40 agonist ivuxolimab in advanced cancers. The method was immunoSEQ multiplex PCR; TCRdb's version includes in-frame clones alone and lacks a portion of them. The table includes around 60,000 clones, 80% to 95% detected once. This specimen consisted of CD4+ or CD8+ T cells sorted from blood, obtained in a trial of the OX40 agonist ivuxolimab. These receptor sequences come from an adult with an advanced solid tumor such as melanoma, head and neck, liver or kidney cancer.

V is TRBV27 and J is TRBJ2-5; perhaps D is TRBD1 or TRBD2 (5 bases each). Trimming left V 2 bases short and J 4 bases short, with 8 bases between. The CDR3 loop spans 13 amino acids. Germline V gives CDR1 MNHEY, CDR2 SMNVEV (reference sequence). The CDR3 reads CASSLIGAETQYF. The CDR3 DNA follows: TGTGCCAGCAGTTTAATCGGGGCAGAGACCCAGTACTTC.

The V call is TRBV10-3, the J call TRBJ1-1, with 7 bases identical to TRBD1. Losses at the gene ends were 10 bases for V and 4 bases for J; bases not matched to a gene: 15. From germline, CDR1 is ENHRY and CDR2 SYGVKD. CDR3 length: 15 residues. Written as DNA, the CDR3 is TGTGCCACCCTTCCGGACCAGGGGGGAGGCACTGAAGCTTTCTTT. Its translation: CATLPDQGGGTEAFF.

The CDR3 nucleotides are TGTGCCACCAGCAGAGATCTAGGACAGGGTTACGAGCAGTACTTC. Its protein product is CATSRDLGQGYEQYF. The chain has TRBV15 and TRBJ2-7; 8 bases agree with TRBD1. V lost 0 bases to trimming and J lost 4 bases; unmatched junction nucleotides: 5. The CDR3 loop spans 15 amino acids. The V gene's germline CDR1 is LNHNV and CDR2 YYDKDF (reference sequence).

The rearrangement links TRBV28 to TRBJ2-4, with 8 nucleotides matching TRBD1. With V trimmed by 6 bases and J by 4 bases, 11 bases remained unmatched. Germline V CDR1 and CDR2: MDHEN, SYDVKM. The CDR3 has 16 amino acids. The CDR3 sequence is CASRQTGAERKNIQYF. As DNA, the CDR3 is TGTGCCAGCAGACAGACAGGGGCAGAAAGAAAAAACATTCAGTACTTC.

The V call is TRBV9, the J call TRBJ2-7; a possible D gene is TRBD1 (7 bases). The CDR3 extends over 14 amino acids. From germline, CDR1 is SGDLS and CDR2 YYNGEE. V gave up 4 bases and J gave up 5 bases, with 16 bases separating them. The CDR3 is CASSPGGGGNEQYF. The CDR3 coding sequence is TGTGCCAGCAGCCCAGGTGGAGGGGGCAACGAGCAGTACTTC.

CDR3 sequence: CASSAGGAYEQYF. The CDR3 region has the DNA TGTGCCAGTAGCGCCGGGGGCGCATACGAGCAGTACTTC. This chain uses TRBV19 with TRBJ2-7, with D perhaps matching TRBD1 or TRBD2 (6 bases each). Germline V lookup: CDR1 LNHDA, CDR2 SQIVND (reference sequence). Trimming stripped 6 bases from V and 4 bases from J, with 13 bases between. CDR3 size: 13 residues.

The rearrangement joins TRBV29-1 to TRBJ1-1; tentatively, D is TRBD1 (6 bases). The V gene lost 7 bases and the J gene lost 3 bases, with 15 bases spanning the gap. Germline values: CDR1 SQVTM, CDR2 ANQGSEA. The CDR3 runs to 13 residues. The CDR3 DNA reads TGCAGCGCTGACACAGGGTTGGACACTGAAGCTTTCTTT. Its protein product is CSADTGLDTEAFF.

The chain recombines TRBV5-1 with TRBJ2-3; D ambiguous. V lost 2 bases and J lost 0, with 10 bases in between. Germline V gene lookup returns CDR1 SGHRS and CDR2 YFSETQ. CDR3 length: 15 residues. CDR3 sequence: CASSFQPGSTDTQYF. The CDR3 region has the DNA TGCGCCAGCAGCTTCCAGCCGGGTAGCACAGATACGCAGTATTTT.

This chain links TRBV19 with TRBJ1-1, with 7 positions matching TRBD1. The CDR3 spans 17 residues. The junction had 11 bases not matched to a gene; V was cut back by 1 base and J by 3 bases. Germline V gene sequence: CDR1 LNHDA, CDR2 SQIVND (reference sequence). CDR3 loop: CASSIVGTAPRDTEAFF. CDR3 bases: TGTGCCAGTAGTATAGTCGGGACAGCTCCCAGGGACACTGAAGCTTTCTTT.

The rearrangement joins TRBV28 to TRBJ2-7; TRBD2 matches 12 bases. This CDR3 spans 17 amino acids. CDR1 and CDR2 from the germline V gene are MDHEN and SYDVKM. Unmatched junction bases numbered 8, after V lost 5 bases and J lost 0 bases. CDR3 loop: CASSATGLAGASYEQYF. CDR3 DNA: TGTGCCAGCAGTGCCACGGGACTAGCGGGCGCCTCCTACGAGCAGTACTTC.

The chain carries TRBV5-1 and TRBJ2-1, with D uncertain. The CDR3 is made up of 12 amino acids. Trimming cost V 4 bases and J 10 bases, with 12 bases left between them. The germline V gene has CDR1 SGHRS and CDR2 YFSETQ. The CDR3 reads CASSRVGYEQFF. CDR3 in DNA: TGCGCCAGCAGCCGTGTAGGGTACGAGCAGTTCTTC.

V usage is TRBV28 and J usage is TRBJ2-5; possible D gene TRBD1, 6 bases. CDR1 and CDR2 (germline): MDHEN, SYDVKM. Between the trimmed V and J ends, which lost 2 bases and 3 bases, there was a span of 19 bases. CDR3 length equals 17 residues. This CDR3 reads CASSLVSGQPQEETQYF. CDR3 nucleotide sequence: TGTGCCAGCAGTTTAGTTTCCGGACAGCCTCAAGAAGAGACCCAGTACTTC.

This clone was counted a single time. The chain combines TRBV28 with TRBJ2-7, with TRBD2 identical over 11 bases. Germline V gene sequence: CDR1 MDHEN, CDR2 SYDVKM. This CDR3 region has 15 residues. The V and J ends lost 4 bases and 6 bases, in that order; junction bases with no gene match: 8. The CDR3 loop reads CASSSPLAGVREQYF. The CDR3 DNA sequence: TGTGCCAGCAGTTCCCCACTAGCGGGAGTCCGCGAGCAGTACTTC.

The chain couples TRBV25-1 to TRBJ2-1; the match to TRBD2 covers 10 bases. This CDR3 spans 14 amino acids. Looked up from germline, CDR1 is MGHDK and CDR2 is SYGVNS. Trimming removed 3 bases from V and 5 bases from J; junction bases left unmatched: 1. The CDR3 spells CASSELAGDNEQFF. For the CDR3, the DNA is TGTGCCAGCAGTGAGCTAGCGGGAGACAATGAGCAGTTCTTC.

The genes are TRBV29-1 and TRBJ2-7, with TRBD1 identical over 8 bases. This CDR3 is built from 12 residues. V was pared by 6 bases and J by 3 bases, with 4 bases of the junction left unmatched. Per germline, CDR1 SQVTM and CDR2 ANQGSEA. The DNA for the CDR3 is TGCAGCGTCGCCACAGGGGGCTACGAGCAGTACTTC. As protein: CSVATGGYEQYF.

The genes are TRBV19 and TRBJ1-2; D not resolved. In germline, CDR1 is LNHDA, CDR2 SQIVND (reference sequence). V was cut by 7 bases and J by 4 bases, with 10 bases left in between. The CDR3 loop spans 12 amino acids. This CDR3 reads CASTPGSYGYTF. Written as DNA, the CDR3 is TGTGCCAGTACCCCGGGGAGCTATGGCTACACCTTC. The variable domain in full, completed from reference TRBV19 and TRBJ1-2, reads DGGITQSPKYLFRKEGQNVTLSCEQNLNHDAMYWYRQDPGQGLRLIYYSQIVNDFQKGDIAEGYSVSREKKESFPLTVTSAQKNPTAFYLCASTPGSYGYTFGSGTRLTVV.

The J gene is TRBJ1-2, the V gene TRBV11-3; no firm D call. CDR1 is SGHNT, CDR2 YENEEA, per germline. The V end lost 5 bases, the J end lost 2 bases, and 9 bases lay between the germline ends. This CDR3 spans 13 amino acids. As DNA, the CDR3 is TGTGCCAGCAGCCAGAGAGGGAACTATGGCTACACCTTC. Translating it yields CASSQRGNYGYTF.

The chain uses TRBV27 and TRBJ2-6; D unresolved. Trimming stripped 3 bases from V and 0 bases from J, with 6 bases between. CDR3 length equals 15 residues. Per germline, CDR1 MNHEY and CDR2 SMNVEV (reference sequence). Written as DNA, the CDR3 is TGTGCCAGCAGTTTTCTCTTCTCTGGGGCCAACGTCCTGACTTTC. Residues: CASSFLFSGANVLTF.

The gene calls are TRBV27 and TRBJ2-7; 9 bases match TRBD1. Germline values: CDR1 MNHEY, CDR2 SMNVEV (reference sequence). The J segment lost 3 bases and the V segment lost 5 bases, leaving 5 bases of the junction unmatched. The CDR3 is made up of 14 amino acids. The CDR3 DNA reads as TGTGCCAGCAGTCCGGGGACAGGGAACTACGAGCAGTACTTC. It specifies CASSPGTGNYEQYF.

J is TRBJ2-2 and V is TRBV19, with D possibly TRBD2 on 6 matching bases. There are 15 residues in the CDR3. Between the trimmed V and J ends, which lost 7 bases and 0 bases, there was a span of 12 bases. Germline V lookup: CDR1 LNHDA, CDR2 SQIVND (reference sequence). Written as DNA, the CDR3 is TGTGCCAGTAAGGTGGGGGGTTCGAACACCGGGGAGCTGTTTTTT. It translates to CASKVGGSNTGELFF.

The V gene is TRBV7-9, the J gene TRBJ1-1, with 7 bases fitting TRBD1. CDR3 length: 17 residues. Germline V gene sequence: CDR1 SEHNR, CDR2 FQNEAQ (reference sequence). The V and J ends lost 4 bases and 0 bases, in that order; junction bases with no gene match: 11. CDR3 residues: CASSSLRQGGVNTEAFF. The CDR3 DNA sequence: TGTGCCAGCAGCTCGCTACGACAGGGTGGTGTGAACACTGAAGCTTTCTTT.

This chain joins TRBV19 and TRBJ1-1; D not resolved. There are 15 residues in the CDR3. CDR1 and CDR2 from the germline V gene are LNHDA and SQIVND (reference sequence). Trimming stripped 3 bases from V and 2 bases from J, with 13 bases between. The CDR3 bases are TGTGCCAGTAGTATGGCCCCGGTCTACAACACTGAAGCTTTCTTT. Encoded protein: CASSMAPVYNTEAFF. The full variable domain, rest sourced from reference TRBV19 and TRBJ1-1, is DGGITQSPKYLFRKEGQNVTLSCEQNLNHDAMYWYRQDPGQGLRLIYYSQIVNDFQKGDIAEGYSVSREKKESFPLTVTSAQKNPTAFYLCASSMAPVYNTEAFFGQGTRLTVV.